This T cell receptor beta chain was recorded in a study of Ad26.COV2.S vaccination and SARS-CoV-2 variants. Whole-study context: Once, or twice with 56 days between doses, Ad26.COV2.S was given intramuscularly.

In regard to this clone: Its target is not known.

Trimming left V 3 bases short and J 1 base short, with 5 bases between. Per germline, CDR1 SGHNT and CDR2 YYREEE (reference sequence). CDR3 length: 14 amino acids. Repertoires were generated with immunoSEQ multiplex PCR, while TCRdb's copy carries only in-frame clones and drops some. The sample consists of over 400,000 clones, around 91% of them appearing once. Treatment indicated: 15 to 20 received Ad26.COV2.S at low or high dose, single or two shots; several received placebo; per-sample allocation not given. All samples were drawn on day 63, counting from the first vaccine or placebo injection. The vaccine delivered Wuhan-strain SARS-CoV-2 spike through an Ad26 vector. Study-level findings and limits: Spike-specific responses of CD8+ and CD4+ T cells were reported to display substantial breadth after vaccination. Recipients of vaccine and of placebo showed similar breadth of their non-spike TCR repertoires.

Specimen: peripheral blood, collected in a trial of Ad26.COV2.S vaccine versus placebo. The sequence was collected from a person aged 18-65 years who received the Ad26.COV2.S COVID-19 vaccine or a placebo. V usage is TRBV5-4 and J usage is TRBJ2-6; unclear D gene. The CDR3 region is CASSSKSGANVLTF. The CDR3 nucleotides are TGTGCCAGCAGCTCGAAGTCTGGGGCCAACGTCCTGACTTTC. Full variable domain (remainder filled in from reference TRBV5-4 and TRBJ2-6): ETGVTQSPTHLIKTRGQQVTLRCSSQSGHNTVSWYQQALGQGPQFIFQYYREEENGRGNFPPRFSGLQFPNYSSELNVNALELDDSALYLCASSSKSGANVLTFGAGSRLTVL.